This TCR beta chain is drawn from a study of T cells in Graves' hyperthyroidism and ophthalmopathy. Across the study: The blood sample was taken at first diagnosis, before treatment began.

This clonotype showed up many times. Thyroid ultrasound and orbital computed tomography, with clinical symptoms and serum thyroxine and TRAb, informed diagnoses. PBMCs were obtained from 10 ml fresh peripheral blood. The investigators amplified TCR beta CDR3 regions from RNA transcripts. HTBI primers were used for first-round RT-PCR of the TCR CDR3. MiXCR, run by TCRdb on the multiplex PCR reads, gives a single entry per CDR3 protein. The repertoire holds 250,000 or so distinct CDR3 sequences, with roughly 15% as singletons. Germline-derived CDR1 and CDR2 are SQVTM and ANQGSEA. Between the trimmed V and J ends, which lost 4 bases and 7 bases, there was a span of 13 bases. The CDR3 is made up of 12 amino acids.

The receptor comes from a young woman with Graves' ophthalmopathy. The chain joins TRBV29-1 to TRBJ1-2, with D possibly matching TRBD1 (6 bases). The specimen was blood. The CDR3 protein is CSVVQGRFGYTF. Here the CDR3 DNA reads TGCAGCGTTGTCCAGGGGAGATTTGGCTACACCTTC.